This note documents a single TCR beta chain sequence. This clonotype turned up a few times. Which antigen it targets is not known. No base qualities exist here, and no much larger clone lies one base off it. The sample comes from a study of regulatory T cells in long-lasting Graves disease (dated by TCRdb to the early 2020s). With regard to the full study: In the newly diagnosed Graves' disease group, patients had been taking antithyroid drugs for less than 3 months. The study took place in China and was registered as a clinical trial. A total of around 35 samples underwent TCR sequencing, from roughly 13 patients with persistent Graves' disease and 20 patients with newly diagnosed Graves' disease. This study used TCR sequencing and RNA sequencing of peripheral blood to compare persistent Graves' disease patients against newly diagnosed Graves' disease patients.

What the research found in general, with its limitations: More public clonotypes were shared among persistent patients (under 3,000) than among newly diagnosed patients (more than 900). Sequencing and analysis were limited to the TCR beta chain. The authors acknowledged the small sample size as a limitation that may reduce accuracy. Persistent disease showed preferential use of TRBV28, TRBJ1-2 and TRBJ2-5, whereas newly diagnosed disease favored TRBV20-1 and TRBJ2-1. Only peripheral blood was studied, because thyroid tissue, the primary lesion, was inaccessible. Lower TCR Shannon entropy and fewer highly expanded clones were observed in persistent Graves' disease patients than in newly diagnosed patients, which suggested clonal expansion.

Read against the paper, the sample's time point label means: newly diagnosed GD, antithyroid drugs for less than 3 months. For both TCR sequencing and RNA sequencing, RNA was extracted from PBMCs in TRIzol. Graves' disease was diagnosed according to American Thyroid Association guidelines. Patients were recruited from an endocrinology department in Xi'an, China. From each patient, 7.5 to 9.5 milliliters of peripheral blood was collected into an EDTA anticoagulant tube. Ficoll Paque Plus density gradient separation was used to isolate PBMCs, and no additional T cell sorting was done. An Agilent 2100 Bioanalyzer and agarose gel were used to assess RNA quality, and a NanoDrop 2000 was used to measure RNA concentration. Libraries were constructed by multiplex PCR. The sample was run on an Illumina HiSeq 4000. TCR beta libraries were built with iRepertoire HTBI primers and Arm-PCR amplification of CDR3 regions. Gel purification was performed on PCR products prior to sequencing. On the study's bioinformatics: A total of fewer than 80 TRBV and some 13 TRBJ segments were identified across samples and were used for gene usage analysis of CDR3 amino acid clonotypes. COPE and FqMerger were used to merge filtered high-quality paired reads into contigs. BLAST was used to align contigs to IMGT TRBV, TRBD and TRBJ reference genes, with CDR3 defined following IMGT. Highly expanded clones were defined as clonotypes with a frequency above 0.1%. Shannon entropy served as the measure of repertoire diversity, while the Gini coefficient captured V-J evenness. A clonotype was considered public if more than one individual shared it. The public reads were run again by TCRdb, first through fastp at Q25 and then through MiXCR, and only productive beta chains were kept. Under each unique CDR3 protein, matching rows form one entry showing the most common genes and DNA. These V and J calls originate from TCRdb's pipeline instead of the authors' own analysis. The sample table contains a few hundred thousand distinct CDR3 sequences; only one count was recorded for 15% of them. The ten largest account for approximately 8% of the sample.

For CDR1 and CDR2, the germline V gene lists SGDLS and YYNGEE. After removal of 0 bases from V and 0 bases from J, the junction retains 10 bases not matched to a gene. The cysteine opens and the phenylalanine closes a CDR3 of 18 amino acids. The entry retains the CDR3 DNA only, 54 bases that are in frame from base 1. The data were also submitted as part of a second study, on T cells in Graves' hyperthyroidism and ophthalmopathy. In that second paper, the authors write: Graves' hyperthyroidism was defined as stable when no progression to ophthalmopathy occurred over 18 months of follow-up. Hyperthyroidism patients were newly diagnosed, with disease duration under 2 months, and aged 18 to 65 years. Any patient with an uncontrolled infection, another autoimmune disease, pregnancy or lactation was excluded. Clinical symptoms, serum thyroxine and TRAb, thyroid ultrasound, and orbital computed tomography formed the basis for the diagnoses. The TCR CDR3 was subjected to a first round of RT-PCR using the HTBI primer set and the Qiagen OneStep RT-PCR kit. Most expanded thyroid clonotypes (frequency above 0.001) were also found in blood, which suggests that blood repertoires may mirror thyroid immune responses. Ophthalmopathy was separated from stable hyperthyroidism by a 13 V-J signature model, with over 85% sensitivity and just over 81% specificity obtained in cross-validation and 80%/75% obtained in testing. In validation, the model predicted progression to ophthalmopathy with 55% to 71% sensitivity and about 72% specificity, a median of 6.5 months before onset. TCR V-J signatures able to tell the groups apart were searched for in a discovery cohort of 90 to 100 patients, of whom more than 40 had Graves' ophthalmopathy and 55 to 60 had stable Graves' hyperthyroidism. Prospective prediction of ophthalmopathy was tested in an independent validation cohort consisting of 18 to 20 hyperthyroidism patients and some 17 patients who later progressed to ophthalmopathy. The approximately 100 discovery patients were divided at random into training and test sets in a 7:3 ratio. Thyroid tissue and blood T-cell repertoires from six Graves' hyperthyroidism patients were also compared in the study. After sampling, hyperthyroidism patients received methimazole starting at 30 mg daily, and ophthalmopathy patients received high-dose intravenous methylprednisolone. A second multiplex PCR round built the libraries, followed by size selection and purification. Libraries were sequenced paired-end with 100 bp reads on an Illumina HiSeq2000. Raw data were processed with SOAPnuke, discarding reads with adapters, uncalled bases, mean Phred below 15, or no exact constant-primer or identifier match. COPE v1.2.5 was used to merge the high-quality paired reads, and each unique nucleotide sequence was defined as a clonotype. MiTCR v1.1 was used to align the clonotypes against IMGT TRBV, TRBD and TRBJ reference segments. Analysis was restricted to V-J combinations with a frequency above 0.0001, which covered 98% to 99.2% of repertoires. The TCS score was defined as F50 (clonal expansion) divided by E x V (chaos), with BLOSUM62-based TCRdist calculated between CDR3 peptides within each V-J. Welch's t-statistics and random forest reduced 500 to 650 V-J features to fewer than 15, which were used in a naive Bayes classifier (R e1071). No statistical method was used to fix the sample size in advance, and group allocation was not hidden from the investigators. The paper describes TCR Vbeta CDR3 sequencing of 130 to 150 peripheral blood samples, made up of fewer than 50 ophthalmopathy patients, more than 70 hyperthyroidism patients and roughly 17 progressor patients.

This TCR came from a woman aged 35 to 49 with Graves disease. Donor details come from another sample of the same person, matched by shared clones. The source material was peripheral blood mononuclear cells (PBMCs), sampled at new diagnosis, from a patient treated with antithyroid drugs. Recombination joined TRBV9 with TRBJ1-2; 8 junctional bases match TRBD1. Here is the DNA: TGTGCCAGCAGCGTAGATAGGACAGGGTCACCAGCTAACTATGGCTACACCTTC. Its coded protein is CASSVDRTGSPANYGYTF.